This TCR beta chain was recorded in a study of T cell changes during pregnancy in multiple sclerosis. The CDR3 is 18 amino acids. Germline assignment: CDR1 SNHLY and CDR2 FYNNEI. V gave up 1 base and J gave up 3 bases, with 21 bases separating them. Clones were read by immunoSEQ multiplex PCR, and TCRdb kept only the in-frame ones, dropping some. Altogether some 30,000 clones are present, about 91% being singletons, with the ten largest covering around 8.2%. The chain is built from TRBV2 and TRBJ1-2; D gene uncertain. Sequencing was performed on CD8+ T cells from peripheral blood mononuclear cells, taken before pregnancy. The receptor's source is a female donor with multiple sclerosis, enrolled in a pregnancy study. The chain's CDR3 is CASSEGGSSSFYYYGYTF. Here the CDR3 DNA reads TGTGCCAGCAGTGAAGGAGGGTCCTCCTCCTTTTACTACTATGGCTACACCTTC.